This TCR beta chain was profiled in a study of blood T cell repertoires in COVID-19. Generated by immunoSEQ multiplex PCR, the TCRdb table keeps only in-frame clones and is missing some. The sample shows about 380,000 clones, roughly 91% of them seen only once. This CDR3 contains 16 residues. Germline CDR1 and CDR2: KGHSH and LQKENI. V was pared by 2 bases and J by 3 bases, with 9 bases of the junction left unmatched. The sample comprised PBMCs or T cells enriched from blood (not recorded which). This TCR was sampled from a young woman who had recovered from COVID-19. The chain combines TRBV18 with TRBJ2-7; 8 nucleotides align to TRBD1. CDR3 protein: CASSPSQGAFGYEQYF. CDR3 bases: TGTGCCAGCTCACCATCCCAGGGGGCCTTCGGCTACGAGCAGTACTTC.